These 27 T cell receptor beta chains originate from one sample sequenced in a study of shared clonotypes between healthy human individuals. The method was immunoSEQ multiplex PCR; TCRdb's version includes in-frame clones alone and lacks a portion of them. The top ten hold approximately 0.38% of the sample, which has roughly 1,500,000 clones, 98% seen once. Sequenced sample: naive CD4+ T cells sorted from blood. Subset: CD45RA+ positively selected. These receptors were obtained from a man aged 25 to 40 in good health.

This clone was counted a single time. In DNA form, the CDR3 reads TGTGCCAGCAAGGGGGGACAGGCTAGCAATCAGCCCCAGCATTTT. Translation gives CASKGGQASNQPQHF. The chain is built from TRBV2 and TRBJ1-5, with 8 positions matching TRBD1. This CDR3 has 15 residues. The germline CDR1 and CDR2 sequences are SNHLY and FYNNEI. V trimming: 7 bases; J trimming: 0 bases; junction bases outside the gene matches: 5. Full variable domain (outside the CDR3, taken from reference TRBV2 and TRBJ1-5): EPEVTQTPSHQVTQMGQEVILRCVPISNHLYFYWYRQILGQKVEFLVSFYNNEISEKSEIFDDQFSVERPDGSNFTLKIRSTKLEDSAMYFCASKGGQASNQPQHFGDGTRLSIL.

The chain employs TRBV6-5 and TRBJ2-3; D is unresolved. The length of the CDR3 is 14 residues. Looked up from germline, CDR1 is MNHEY and CDR2 is SVGAGI. Trimming removed 8 bases from V and 2 bases from J, with 14 bases in between. CDR3 nucleotides: TGTGCCAGCGGACCCGCCAGTATCACAGATACGCAGTATTTT. Translated: CASGPASITDTQYF.

V is TRBV30 and J is TRBJ1-4, with 8 bases aligning to TRBD1. Trimming at V came to 2 bases and at J to 8 bases, leaving 7 bases not matched to a gene. The V gene's germline CDR1 is GTSNPN and CDR2 SVGIG (reference sequence). The CDR3 loop spans 14 amino acids. CDR3 nucleotides: TGTGCCTGGAGTATTCCAGGGGGCGGAGAAAAACTGTTTTTT. Protein product: CAWSIPGGGEKLFF.

Of note for this clone: Other DNA sequences in this specimen translate into the identical CDR3. The chain joins TRBV9 to TRBJ2-1; 7 bases match TRBD2. Germline assignment: CDR1 SGDLS and CDR2 YYNGEE. V dropped 0 bases and J dropped 2; count of bases not matched to a gene: 2. This CDR3 has 15 residues. CDR3 sequence reads: CASSVASGPYNEQFF. CDR3 coding DNA: TGTGCCAGCAGCGTAGCTAGCGGCCCCTACAATGAGCAGTTCTTC.

CDR3 DNA: TGTGCCAGCAGTGCCGGGACAGGGGAATGGGTGAGTTACGAGCAGTACTTC. The encoded protein is CASSAGTGEWVSYEQYF. The gene calls are TRBV6-4 and TRBJ2-7, with 10 bases lining up with TRBD1. CDR1 is MRHNA and CDR2 is SNTAGT in the germline V gene. Trimming at V came to 4 bases and at J to 4 bases, leaving 13 bases not matched to a gene. This CDR3 has 17 residues.

The V gene is TRBV5-1, the J gene TRBJ2-7; TRBD2 matches at 12 bases. Germline CDR1 SGHRS, CDR2 YFSETQ. The CDR3 is made up of 16 amino acids. V dropped 2 bases and J dropped 1; count of bases not matched to a gene: 4. This CDR3 is CASSLGLAGTSYEQYF. In DNA, the CDR3 is TGCGCCAGCAGCTTAGGACTAGCGGGGACTTCCTACGAGCAGTACTTC.

This clone was counted once. The V call is TRBV5-1, the J call TRBJ2-5; no reliable D call. V gave up 0 bases and J gave up 2 bases, with 14 bases separating them. The CDR3 runs to 16 residues. Germline values: CDR1 SGHRS, CDR2 YFSETQ. The CDR3 loop is CASSLGPTEIQETQYF. CDR3 nucleotides: TGCGCCAGCAGCTTGGGACCTACAGAGATTCAAGAGACCCAGTACTTC. The full variable domain, with the rest looked up from reference TRBV5-1 and TRBJ2-5, is KAGVTQTPRYLIKTRGQQVTLSCSPISGHRSVSWYQQTPGQGLQFLFEYFSETQRNKGNFPGRFSGRQFSNSRSEMNVSTLELGDSALYLCASSLGPTEIQETQYFGPGTRLLVL.

The V call is TRBV5-4, the J call TRBJ2-7, with D perhaps TRBD1 (6 bases). CDR1 SGHNT and CDR2 YYREEE come from the germline V gene (reference sequence). Trimming stripped 6 bases from V and 5 bases from J, with 21 bases between. The CDR3 is 15 amino acids. CDR3 coding DNA: TGTGCCAGCACTATGATTGGACAGAACTTTGACGAGCAGTACTTC. Protein sequence: CASTMIGQNFDEQYF. Based on the CDR3 plus reference TRBV5-4 and TRBJ2-7, the full variable domain is ETGVTQSPTHLIKTRGQQVTLRCSSQSGHNTVSWYQQALGQGPQFIFQYYREEENGRGNFPPRFSGLQFPNYSSELNVNALELDDSALYLCASTMIGQNFDEQYFGPGTRLTVT.

The J gene is TRBJ2-5, the V gene TRBV5-5; tentatively, D is TRBD2 (5 bases). Trimming removed 0 bases at V and 1 base at J, with 7 bases between. CDR3 size: 14 residues. From germline, CDR1 is SGHKS and CDR2 YYEKEE (reference sequence). The CDR3 loop reads CASSLASSQETQYF. The CDR3 DNA follows: TGTGCCAGCAGCTTGGCTAGCAGCCAAGAGACCCAGTACTTC. The full variable domain, in which reference TRBV5-5 and TRBJ2-5 provide the parts outside the CDR3, is DAGVTQSPTHLIKTRGQQVTLRCSPISGHKSVSWYQQVLGQGPQFIFQYYEKEERGRGNFPDRFSARQFPNYSSELNVNALLLGDSALYLCASSLASSQETQYFGPGTRLLVL.

The rearrangement uses TRBV19 and TRBJ2-4, with 7 nucleotides matching TRBD1. In germline, CDR1 is LNHDA, CDR2 SQIVND (reference sequence). The J segment lost 7 bases and the V segment lost 0 bases, leaving 0 bases of the junction unmatched. The CDR3 extends over 13 amino acids. The CDR3 region is CASSIDRGNIQYF. The DNA of the CDR3 is TGTGCCAGTAGTATAGACAGGGGGAACATTCAGTACTTC.

The rearrangement uses TRBV15 and TRBJ2-2; 12 bases line up with TRBD2. The CDR3 runs to 18 residues. The J segment lost 1 base and the V segment lost 0 bases, leaving 3 bases of the junction unmatched. Germline V CDR1 and CDR2: LNHNV, YYDKDF (reference sequence). CDR3 nucleotides: TGTGCCACCAGCAGAGACTTGACTAGCGGGGGGAACACCGGGGAGCTGTTTTTT. As protein: CATSRDLTSGGNTGELFF.

The chain recombines TRBV18 with TRBJ2-1, with D possibly being TRBD1 (5 bases). The CDR3 runs to 13 residues. Germline V gene data show CDR1 as KGHSH and CDR2 as LQKENI. Trimming cost V 6 bases and J 4 bases, with 10 bases left between them. The DNA of the CDR3 is TGTGCCAGCTCGAACAGGTTGTACAATGAGCAGTTCTTC. Its protein product is CASSNRLYNEQFF.

The chain combines TRBV6-6 with TRBJ1-2; D is ambiguous. V was clipped by 2 bases and J by 4 bases, with 2 bases between them. CDR3 size: 11 residues. Germline assignment: CDR1 MNHNY and CDR2 SVGAGI (reference sequence). CDR3 loop: CASSYGYGYTF. The CDR3 DNA reads as TGTGCCAGCAGTTACGGCTATGGCTACACCTTC.

V is TRBV2 and J is TRBJ2-7, with D possibly TRBD2 on 5 matching bases. V was pared by 8 bases and J by 2 bases, with 10 bases between. Germline V CDR1 and CDR2: SNHLY, FYNNEI. The CDR3 sequence is 12 residues long. Here the CDR3 reads CASGGSAYEQYF. CDR3 in DNA: TGTGCCAGCGGCGGGTCCGCCTACGAGCAGTACTTC.

This rearrangement joins TRBV2 to TRBJ1-5; no clear D gene. Per the germline V gene, CDR1 is SNHLY and CDR2 is FYNNEI. The V and J ends lost 8 bases and 4 bases respectively, with 15 bases between them. The length of the CDR3 is 14 residues. The CDR3 DNA is TGTGCCAGCGAGGGTCGAGATTTTAATCAGCCCCAGCATTTT. It encodes CASEGRDFNQPQHF.

V gene TRBV7-8 combines with J gene TRBJ1-2, with TRBD1 as a possible D gene (6 bases). There are 13 residues in the CDR3. V lost 2 bases to trimming and J lost 8 bases, with 12 bases between them. Germline CDR1 is SGHVS and CDR2 is FQNEAQ. CDR3 in DNA: TGTGCCAGCAGCTTACAGGTGACAGGCGGCTACACCTTC. Residues: CASSLQVTGGYTF.

This clone occurred once. The chain is built from TRBV7-2 and TRBJ1-2; 9 bases line up with TRBD1. The CDR3 length is 16 residues. CDR1 is SGHTA and CDR2 is FQGNSA in the germline V gene. V trimming: 3 bases; J trimming: 4 bases; junction bases outside the gene matches: 9. The CDR3 loop is CASSFPLDRGSYGYTF. The CDR3 DNA follows: TGTGCCAGCAGCTTCCCCTTGGACAGGGGATCCTATGGCTACACCTTC. Combining the CDR3 with reference TRBV7-2 and TRBJ1-2 gives the whole variable domain GAGVSQSPSNKVTEKGKDVELRCDPISGHTALYWYRQSLGQGLEFLIYFQGNSAPDKSGLPSDRFSAERTGGSVSTLTIQRTQQEDSAVYLCASSFPLDRGSYGYTFGSGTRLTVV.

The chain recombines TRBV15 with TRBJ1-4; 8 bases are a match to TRBD1. The J segment lost 8 bases and the V segment lost 0 bases, leaving 5 bases of the junction unmatched. The CDR3 extends over 15 amino acids. The germline V gene encodes CDR1 LNHNV and CDR2 YYDKDF (reference sequence). The CDR3 sequence: CATSRDGRGREKLFF. DNA for the CDR3: TGTGCCACCAGCAGAGATGGCAGGGGGCGGGAAAAACTGTTTTTT. Full variable domain (rest looked up from reference TRBV15 and TRBJ1-4): DAMVIQNPRYQVTQFGKPVTLSCSQTLNHNVMYWYQQKSSQAPKLLFHYYDKDFNNEADTPDNFQSRRPNTSFCFLDIRSPGLGDTAMYLCATSRDGRGREKLFFGSGTQLSVL.

The chain has TRBV2 and TRBJ1-3; 7 positions match TRBD1. V lost 5 bases to trimming and J lost 3 bases; unmatched junction nucleotides: 13. Germline-derived CDR1 and CDR2 are SNHLY and FYNNEI. The CDR3 totals 17 residues. DNA for the CDR3: TGTGCCAGCAGTCATATGCAGACAGGGTCTTTTGGAAACACCATATATTTT. This translates into CASSHMQTGSFGNTIYF.

The J gene is TRBJ2-7, the V gene TRBV15, with unresolved D. This CDR3 has 15 amino acids. In germline, CDR1 is LNHNV, CDR2 YYDKDF (reference sequence). Trimming took 0 bases from V and 5 from J, leaving 14 bases between them. The DNA for the CDR3 is TGTGCCACCAGCAGAGATTGGGAAGGGATTCACGAGCAGTACTTC. It specifies CATSRDWEGIHEQYF.

The chain uses TRBV18 and TRBJ2-3, with a tentative D call TRBD2 (5 bases). The CDR3 covers 15 residues. Trimming took 4 bases from V and 0 from J, leaving 11 bases between them. Germline V gene lookup returns CDR1 KGHSH and CDR2 LQKENI. The CDR3 loop reads CASSQSRTSTDTQYF. CDR3 bases: TGTGCCAGCTCACAGAGCAGGACTAGCACAGATACGCAGTATTTT.

This chain links TRBV27 with TRBJ1-2; the D is unclear. CDR3 size: 13 residues. Germline loops: CDR1 MNHEY, CDR2 SMNVEV (reference sequence). Trimming took 2 bases from V and 4 from J, leaving 8 bases between them. The CDR3 sequence: CASSLRGLYGYTF. The CDR3 bases are TGTGCCAGCAGTTTAAGAGGGCTCTATGGCTACACCTTC.

This clone was seen once. This chain connects TRBV28 to TRBJ1-1; D is undetermined. The V end lost 8 bases, the J end lost 2 bases, and 18 bases lay between the germline ends. Germline assignment: CDR1 MDHEN and CDR2 SYDVKM. This CDR3 has 15 residues. The CDR3 is CASLRAHTSNTEAFF. In nucleotides, the CDR3 is TGTGCCAGCCTGAGGGCCCATACTTCAAACACTGAAGCTTTCTTT.

The rearrangement links TRBV19 to TRBJ2-2; 14 positions agree with TRBD2. The CDR3 spans 18 residues. V lost 5 bases, J lost 2 bases, and 7 bases stayed unmatched. Germline lookup yields CDR1 LNHDA and CDR2 SQIVND (reference sequence). CDR3 DNA sequence: TGTGCCAGTAGTTTCGGGACTAGCGGGAGCGCTAACACCGGGGAGCTGTTTTTT. It encodes CASSFGTSGSANTGELFF.

This chain links TRBV25-1 with TRBJ1-4, with a tentative D call TRBD1 (5 bases). V was clipped by 7 bases and J by 10 bases, with 19 bases between them. The CDR3 spans 14 residues. Germline CDR1 reads MGHDK; CDR2 reads SYGVNS. CDR3 nucleotides: TGTGCCAGCACCCCGACAGCGATGATCGGAAAACTGTTTTTT. This gives the protein CASTPTAMIGKLFF. Together with reference TRBV25-1 and TRBJ1-4, the CDR3 gives the full variable domain: EADIYQTPRYLVIGTGKKITLECSQTMGHDKMYWYQQDPGMELHLIHYSYGVNSTEKGDLSSESTVSRIRTEHFPLTLESARPSHTSQYLCASTPTAMIGKLFFGSGTQLSVL.

This chain joins TRBV4-3 and TRBJ2-5, with TRBD1 as a possible D gene (5 bases). This CDR3 has 17 amino acids. V was pared by 1 base and J by 2 bases, with 17 bases between. CDR1 is LGHNA, CDR2 YSLEER, per germline. The CDR3 region has the DNA TGCGCCAGCAGCCAAGGGTTGGTGACAGAGCTTCAAGAGACCCAGTACTTC. It encodes CASSQGLVTELQETQYF.

The chain carries TRBV6-1 and TRBJ1-1, with 9 bases fitting TRBD1. Germline V gene data show CDR1 as MNHNS and CDR2 as SASEGT. The CDR3 contains 15 residues. The V and J ends lost 6 bases and 1 base, in that order; junction bases with no gene match: 6. CDR3 loop: CASSPTGQGNTEAFF. The CDR3, as DNA: TGTGCCAGCAGCCCCACGGGACAGGGGAACACTGAAGCTTTCTTT.